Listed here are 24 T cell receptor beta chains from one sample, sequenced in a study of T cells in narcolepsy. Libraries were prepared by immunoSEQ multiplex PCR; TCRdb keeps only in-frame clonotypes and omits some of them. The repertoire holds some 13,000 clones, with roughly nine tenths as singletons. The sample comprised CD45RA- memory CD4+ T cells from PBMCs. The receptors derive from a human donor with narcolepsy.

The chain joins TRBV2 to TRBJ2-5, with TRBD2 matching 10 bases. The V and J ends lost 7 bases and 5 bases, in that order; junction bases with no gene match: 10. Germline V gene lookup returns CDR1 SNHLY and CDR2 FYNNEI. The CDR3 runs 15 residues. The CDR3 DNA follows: TGTGCCAGCACTAGCGGGGGAAGGGGCTGGGAGACCCAGTACTTC. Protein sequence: CASTSGGRGWETQYF.

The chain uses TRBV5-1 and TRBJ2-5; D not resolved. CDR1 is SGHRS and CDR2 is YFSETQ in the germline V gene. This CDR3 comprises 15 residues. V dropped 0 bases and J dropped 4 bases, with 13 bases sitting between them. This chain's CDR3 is CASSLGSVLRETQYF. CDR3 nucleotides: TGCGCCAGCAGCTTGGGGTCCGTATTGAGAGAGACCCAGTACTTC.

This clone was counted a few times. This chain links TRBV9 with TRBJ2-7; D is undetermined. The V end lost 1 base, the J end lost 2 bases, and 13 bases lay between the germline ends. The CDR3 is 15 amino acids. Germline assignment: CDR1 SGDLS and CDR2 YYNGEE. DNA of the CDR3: TGTGCCAGCAGCGTAACTGGTTCTTTACCCTACGAGCAGTACTTC. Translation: CASSVTGSLPYEQYF. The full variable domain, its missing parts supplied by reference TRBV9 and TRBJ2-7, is DSGVTQTPKHLITATGQRVTLRCSPRSGDLSVYWYQQSLDQGLQFLIQYYNGEERAKGNILERFSAQQFPDLHSELNLSSLELGDSALYFCASSVTGSLPYEQYFGPGTRLTVT.

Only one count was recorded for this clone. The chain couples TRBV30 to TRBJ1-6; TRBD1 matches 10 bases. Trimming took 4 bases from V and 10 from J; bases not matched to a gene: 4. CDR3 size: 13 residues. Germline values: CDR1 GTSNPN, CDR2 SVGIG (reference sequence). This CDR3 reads CAWTGTGDSPLHF. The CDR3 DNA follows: TGTGCCTGGACCGGGACAGGGGACTCACCCCTCCACTTT.

The chain's CDR3 is CASSYSRARVNTEAFF. CDR3 in DNA: TGTGCCAGCAGTTACTCGAGGGCTAGGGTGAACACTGAAGCTTTCTTT. The chain couples TRBV6-5 to TRBJ1-1; no clear D. With 0 bases removed from V and 0 bases from J, the gap between germline ends came to 11 bases. The length of the CDR3 is 16 residues. Germline V gene data show CDR1 as MNHEY and CDR2 as SVGAGI.

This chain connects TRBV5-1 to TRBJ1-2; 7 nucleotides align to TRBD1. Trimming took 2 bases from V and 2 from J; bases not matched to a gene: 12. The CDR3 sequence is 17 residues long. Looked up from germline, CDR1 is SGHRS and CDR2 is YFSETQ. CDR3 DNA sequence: TGCGCCAGCAGCTTAGATCTTCCGGGAGGGGGCAACTATGGCTACACCTTC. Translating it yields CASSLDLPGGGNYGYTF.

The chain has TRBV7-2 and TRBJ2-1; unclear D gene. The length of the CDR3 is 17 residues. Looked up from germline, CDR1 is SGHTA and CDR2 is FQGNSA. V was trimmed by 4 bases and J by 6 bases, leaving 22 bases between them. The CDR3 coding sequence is TGTGCCAGCAGCTCAAGACTGAGAAGCGAGGTAGTCAATGAGCAGTTCTTC. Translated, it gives CASSSRLRSEVVNEQFF.

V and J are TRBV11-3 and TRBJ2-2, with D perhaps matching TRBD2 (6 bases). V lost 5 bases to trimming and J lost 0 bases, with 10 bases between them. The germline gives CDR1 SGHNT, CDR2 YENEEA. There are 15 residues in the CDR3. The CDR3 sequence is CASSMRLANTGELFF. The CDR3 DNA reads TGTGCCAGCAGCATGAGACTAGCGAACACCGGGGAGCTGTTTTTT.

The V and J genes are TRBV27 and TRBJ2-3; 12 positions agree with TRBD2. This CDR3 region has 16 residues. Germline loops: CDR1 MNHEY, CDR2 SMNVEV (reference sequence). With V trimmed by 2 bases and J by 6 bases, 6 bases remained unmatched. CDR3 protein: CASSLGTSGPKDTQYF. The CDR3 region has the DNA TGTGCCAGCAGTTTAGGGACTAGCGGGCCCAAGGATACGCAGTATTTT.

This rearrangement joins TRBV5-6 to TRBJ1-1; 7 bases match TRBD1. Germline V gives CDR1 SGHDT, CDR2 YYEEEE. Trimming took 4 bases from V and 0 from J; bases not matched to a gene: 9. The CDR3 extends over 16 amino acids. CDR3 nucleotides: TGTGCCAGCAGCCCAGTGTTGCAGGGGGTGAACACTGAAGCTTTCTTT. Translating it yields CASSPVLQGVNTEAFF.

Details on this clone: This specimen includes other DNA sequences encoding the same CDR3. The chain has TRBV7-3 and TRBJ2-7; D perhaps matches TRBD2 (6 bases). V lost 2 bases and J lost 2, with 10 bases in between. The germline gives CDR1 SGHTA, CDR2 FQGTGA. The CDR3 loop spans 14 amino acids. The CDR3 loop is CASSLGRFPYEQYF. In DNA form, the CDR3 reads TGTGCCAGCAGCTTAGGGAGGTTTCCCTACGAGCAGTACTTC.

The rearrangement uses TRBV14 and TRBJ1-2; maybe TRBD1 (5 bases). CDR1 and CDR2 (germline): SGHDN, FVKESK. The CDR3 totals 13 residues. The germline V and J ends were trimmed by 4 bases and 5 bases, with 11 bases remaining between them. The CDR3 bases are TGTGCCAGCAGCCTAGGGGTTGGATATGGCTACACCTTC. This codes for CASSLGVGYGYTF.

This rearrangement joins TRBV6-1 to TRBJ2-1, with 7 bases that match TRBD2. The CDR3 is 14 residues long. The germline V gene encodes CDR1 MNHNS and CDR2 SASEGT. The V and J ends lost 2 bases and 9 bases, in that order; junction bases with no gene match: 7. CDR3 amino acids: CASSEIMRGSEQFF. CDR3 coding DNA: TGTGCCAGCAGTGAAATTATGCGGGGGAGTGAGCAGTTCTTC.

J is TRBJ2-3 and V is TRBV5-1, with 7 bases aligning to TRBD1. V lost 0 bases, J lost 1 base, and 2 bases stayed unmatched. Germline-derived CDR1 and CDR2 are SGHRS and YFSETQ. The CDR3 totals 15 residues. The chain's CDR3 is CASSLEGARTDTQYF. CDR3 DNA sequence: TGCGCCAGCAGCTTGGAGGGGGCACGCACAGATACGCAGTATTTT.

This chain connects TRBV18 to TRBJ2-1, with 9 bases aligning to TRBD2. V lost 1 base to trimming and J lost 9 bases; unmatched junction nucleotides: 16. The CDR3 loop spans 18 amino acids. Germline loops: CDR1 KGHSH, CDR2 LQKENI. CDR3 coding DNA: TGTGCCAGCTCACCACTCCCCCTAGCGGGACGGGACGGGGCTGAGCAGTTCTTC. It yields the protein CASSPLPLAGRDGAEQFF.

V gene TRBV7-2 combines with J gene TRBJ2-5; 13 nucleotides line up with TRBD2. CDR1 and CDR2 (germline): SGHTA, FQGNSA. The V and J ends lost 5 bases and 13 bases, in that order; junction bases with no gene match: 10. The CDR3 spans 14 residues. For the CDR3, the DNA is TGTGCCAGCAGCCCACGGACTAGCGGGAGTTCCCGGTACTTC. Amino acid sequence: CASSPRTSGSSRYF.

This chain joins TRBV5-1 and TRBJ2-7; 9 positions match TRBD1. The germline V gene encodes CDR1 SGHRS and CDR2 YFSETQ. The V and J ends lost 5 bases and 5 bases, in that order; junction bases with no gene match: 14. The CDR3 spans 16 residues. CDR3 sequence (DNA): TGCGCCAGCAGTCACCCATTCCGGGACAGGGTTAACGAGCAGTACTTC. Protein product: CASSHPFRDRVNEQYF.

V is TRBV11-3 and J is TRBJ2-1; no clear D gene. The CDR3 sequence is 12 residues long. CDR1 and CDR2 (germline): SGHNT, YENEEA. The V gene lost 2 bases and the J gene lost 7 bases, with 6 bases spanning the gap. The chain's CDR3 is CASSLNANEQFF. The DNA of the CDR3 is TGTGCCAGCAGCTTAAACGCGAATGAGCAGTTCTTC.

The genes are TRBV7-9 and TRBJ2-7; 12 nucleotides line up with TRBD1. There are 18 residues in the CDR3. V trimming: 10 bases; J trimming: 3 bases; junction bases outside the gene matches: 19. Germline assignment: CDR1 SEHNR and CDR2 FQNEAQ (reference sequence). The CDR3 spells CAILTGTGGSPVHYEQYF. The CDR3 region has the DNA TGTGCCATCCTAACCGGGACAGGGGGCTCCCCCGTACACTACGAGCAGTACTTC.

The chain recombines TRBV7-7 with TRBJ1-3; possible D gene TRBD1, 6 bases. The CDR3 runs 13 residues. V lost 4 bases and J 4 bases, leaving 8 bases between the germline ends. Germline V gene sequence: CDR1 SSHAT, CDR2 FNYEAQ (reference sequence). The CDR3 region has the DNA TGTGCCAGCAGCTCGGACAGAGGAAACACCATATATTTT. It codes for CASSSDRGNTIYF. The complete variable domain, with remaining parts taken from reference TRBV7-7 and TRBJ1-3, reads GAGVSQSPRYKVTKRGQDVTLRCDPISSHATLYWYQQALGQGPEFLTYFNYEAQPDKSGLPSDRFSAERPEGSISTLTIQRTEQRDSAMYRCASSSDRGNTIYFGEGSWLTVV.

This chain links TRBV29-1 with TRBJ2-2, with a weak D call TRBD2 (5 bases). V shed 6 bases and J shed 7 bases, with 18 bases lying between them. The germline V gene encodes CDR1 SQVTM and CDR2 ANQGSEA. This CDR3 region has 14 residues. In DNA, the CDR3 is TGCAGCGTCGTCCGGTTCGGGAATAGCGGGGAGCTGTTTTTT. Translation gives CSVVRFGNSGELFF.

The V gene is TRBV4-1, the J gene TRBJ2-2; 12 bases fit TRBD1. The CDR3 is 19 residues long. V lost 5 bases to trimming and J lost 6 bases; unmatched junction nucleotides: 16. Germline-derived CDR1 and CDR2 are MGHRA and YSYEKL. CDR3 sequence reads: CASSSRKIWDRGRAGELFF. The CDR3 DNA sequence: TGCGCCAGCAGCTCAAGGAAAATCTGGGACAGGGGGCGGGCCGGGGAGCTGTTTTTT.

For the CDR3, the DNA is TGTGCCAGCACCCCGCCGGCTAGCGGGAGGGCAAGGAGGGACAATGAGCAGTTCTTC. This gives the protein CASTPPASGRARRDNEQFF. The V call is TRBV5-6, the J call TRBJ2-1; 12 positions match TRBD2. The CDR3 covers 19 residues. V trimming: 6 bases; J trimming: 5 bases; junction bases outside the gene matches: 18. Germline V gene sequence: CDR1 SGHDT, CDR2 YYEEEE.

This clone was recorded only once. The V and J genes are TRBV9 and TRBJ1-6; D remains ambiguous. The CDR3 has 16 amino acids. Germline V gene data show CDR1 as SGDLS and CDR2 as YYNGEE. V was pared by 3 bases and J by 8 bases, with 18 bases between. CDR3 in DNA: TGTGCCAGCAGCGCCACCAGGTCCGAGAGTTATTCACCCCTCCACTTT. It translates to CASSATRSESYSPLHF.